The clone carrying this TCR beta chain was detected many times. Antigen: not known. Time point of the sample: persistent/refractory GD, antithyroid drugs over 5 years with positive TRAb. PBMC-derived RNA was used for the TCR library. This sample was included in a study of regulatory T cells in long-lasting Graves disease. Study observations and caveats: Reduced TCR diversity was observed in persistent Graves' patients versus newly diagnosed patients.

CDR3 length equals 16 residues. V was cut by 0 bases and J by 4 bases, with 13 bases left in between. Relying on iRepertoire HTBI primers and Arm-PCR of CDR3 regions, the team built TCR beta libraries. In TCRdb, the multiplex PCR reads were re-called with MiXCR into one record per CDR3 protein. The sample has about 470,000 distinct CDR3 sequences, roughly 20% seen once. The origin of this receptor is a female donor with Graves disease. The gene calls are TRBV12-3 or TRBV12-4 and TRBJ1-5; possibly TRBD1 for D (6 bases). This specimen consisted of peripheral blood mononuclear cells (PBMCs), obtained when the disease was refractory, from a patient treated with antithyroid drugs. The CDR3 is CASSLARGRGNQPQHF. The CDR3 DNA reads as TGTGCCAGCAGTTTAGCCAGGGGAAGGGGTAATCAGCCCCAGCATTTT.